This T cell receptor beta chain was captured in a study of cytomegalovirus exposure and HLA in healthy donors. Study-level points and caveats: Later findings reportedly placed an Asian-associated ancestry cluster below the 666-donor mean for N-insertions. A missense variant in DCLRE1C was later tied to TCR beta V- and J-gene trimming.

The V gene lost 4 bases and the J gene lost 2 bases, with 14 bases spanning the gap. Germline V gene data show CDR1 as LNHDA and CDR2 as SQIVND (reference sequence). This CDR3 spans 15 amino acids. In the PCR, 60 Vbeta and 13 Jbeta primers were used. Profiled with immunoSEQ multiplex PCR; TCRdb holds only in-frame clones, not every one. The table lists approximately 190,000 clones, around 85% of them singletons. Comment on this clone: Antigen: not known.

J is TRBJ1-1 and V is TRBV19, with D tentatively TRBD1 (5 bases). This receptor was obtained from a man aged 45 to 65 in good health and CMV-seronegative. The specimen was PBMCs. CDR3 nucleotides: TGTGCCAGTAGTACCCCGATGCAGGGAAACACTGAAGCTTTCTTT. Translating gives CASSTPMQGNTEAFF. Full variable domain (outside the CDR3, taken from reference TRBV19 and TRBJ1-1): DGGITQSPKYLFRKEGQNVTLSCEQNLNHDAMYWYRQDPGQGLRLIYYSQIVNDFQKGDIAEGYSVSREKKESFPLTVTSAQKNPTAFYLCASSTPMQGNTEAFFGQGTRLTVV.